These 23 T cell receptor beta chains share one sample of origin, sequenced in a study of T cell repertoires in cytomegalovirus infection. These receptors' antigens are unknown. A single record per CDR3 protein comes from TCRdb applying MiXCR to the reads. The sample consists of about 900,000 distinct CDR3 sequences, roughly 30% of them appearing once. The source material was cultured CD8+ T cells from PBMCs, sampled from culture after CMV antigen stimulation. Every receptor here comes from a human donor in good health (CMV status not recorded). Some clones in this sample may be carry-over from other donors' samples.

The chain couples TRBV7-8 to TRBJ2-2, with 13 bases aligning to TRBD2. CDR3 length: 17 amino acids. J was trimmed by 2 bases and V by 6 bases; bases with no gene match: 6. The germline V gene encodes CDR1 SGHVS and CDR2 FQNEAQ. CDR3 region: CASSPGLAGDNTGELFF. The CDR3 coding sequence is TGTGCCAGCAGTCCCGGACTAGCGGGGGACAACACCGGGGAGCTGTTTTTT.

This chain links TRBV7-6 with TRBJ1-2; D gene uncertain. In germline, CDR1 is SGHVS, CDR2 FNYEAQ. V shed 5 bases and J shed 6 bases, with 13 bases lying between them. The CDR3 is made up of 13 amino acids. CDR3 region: CASSPDPLDGYTF. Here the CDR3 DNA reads TGTGCCAGCAGCCCGGACCCGCTCGATGGCTACACCTTC. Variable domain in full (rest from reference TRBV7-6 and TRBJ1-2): GAGVSQSPRYKVTKRGQDVALRCDPISGHVSLYWYRQALGQGPEFLTYFNYEAQQDKSGLPNDRFSAERPEGSISTLTIQRTEQRDSAMYRCASSPDPLDGYTFGSGTRLTVV.

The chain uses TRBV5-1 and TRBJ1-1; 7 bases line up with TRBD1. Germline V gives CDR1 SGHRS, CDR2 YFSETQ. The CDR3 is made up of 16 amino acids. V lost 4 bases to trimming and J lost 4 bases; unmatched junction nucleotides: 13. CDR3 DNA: TGCGCCAGCAGCCCTAACCCTTACGCAGGGGGCACTGAAGCTTTCTTT. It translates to CASSPNPYAGGTEAFF. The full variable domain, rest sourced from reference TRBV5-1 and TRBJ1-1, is KAGVTQTPRYLIKTRGQQVTLSCSPISGHRSVSWYQQTPGQGLQFLFEYFSETQRNKGNFPGRFSGRQFSNSRSEMNVSTLELGDSALYLCASSPNPYAGGTEAFFGQGTRLTVV.

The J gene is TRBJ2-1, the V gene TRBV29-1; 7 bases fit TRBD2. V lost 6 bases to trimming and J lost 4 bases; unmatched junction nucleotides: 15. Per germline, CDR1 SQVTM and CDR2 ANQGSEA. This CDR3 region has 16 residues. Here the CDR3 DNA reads TGCAGCGTCCCCCCGGGGGGTGCCAGTGGGTACAATGAGCAGTTCTTC. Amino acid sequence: CSVPPGGASGYNEQFF.

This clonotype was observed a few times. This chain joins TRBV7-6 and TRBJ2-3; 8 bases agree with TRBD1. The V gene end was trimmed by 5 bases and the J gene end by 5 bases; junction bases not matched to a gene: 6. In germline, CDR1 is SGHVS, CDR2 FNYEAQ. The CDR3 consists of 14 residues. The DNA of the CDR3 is TGTGCCAGCAGCGTGACAGGGGAGGAAGATACGCAGTATTTT. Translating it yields CASSVTGEEDTQYF.

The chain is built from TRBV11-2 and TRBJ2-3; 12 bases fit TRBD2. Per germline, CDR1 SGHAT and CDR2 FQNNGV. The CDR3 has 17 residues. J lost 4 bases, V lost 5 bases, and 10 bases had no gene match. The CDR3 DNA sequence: TGTGCCAGCAGCCACAATTTTGGACTAGCGGGACCAGATACGCAGTATTTT. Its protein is CASSHNFGLAGPDTQYF.

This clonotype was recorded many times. This CDR3 is CASSSAGTEAFF. CDR3 DNA: TGTGCCAGCAGTAGCGCAGGTACGGAAGCTTTCTTT. V usage is TRBV11-1 and J usage is TRBJ1-1; no clear D gene. This CDR3 has 12 residues. Germline V gene sequence: CDR1 SGHAT, CDR2 FQDESV (reference sequence). Between the trimmed V and J ends, which lost 6 bases and 8 bases, there was a span of 13 bases.

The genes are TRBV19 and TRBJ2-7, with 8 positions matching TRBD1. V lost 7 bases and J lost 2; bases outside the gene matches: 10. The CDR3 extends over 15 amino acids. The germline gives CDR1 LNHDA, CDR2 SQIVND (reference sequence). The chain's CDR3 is CASITRTGTTYEQYV. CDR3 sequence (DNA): TGTGCCAGTATTACCAGGACAGGGACGACCTACGAGCAGTACGTC.

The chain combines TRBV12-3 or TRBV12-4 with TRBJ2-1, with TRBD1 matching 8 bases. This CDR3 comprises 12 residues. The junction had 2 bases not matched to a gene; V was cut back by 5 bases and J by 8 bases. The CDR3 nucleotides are TGTGCCAGCAGTGGGACAGGTCATGAGCAGTTCTTC. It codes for CASSGTGHEQFF.

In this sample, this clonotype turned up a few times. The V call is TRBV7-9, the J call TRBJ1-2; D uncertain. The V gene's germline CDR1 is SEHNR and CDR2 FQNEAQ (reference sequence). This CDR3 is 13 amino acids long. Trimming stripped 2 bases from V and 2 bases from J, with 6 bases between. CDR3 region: CASSLIENYGYTF. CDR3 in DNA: TGTGCCAGCAGCTTAATCGAGAACTATGGCTACACCTTC. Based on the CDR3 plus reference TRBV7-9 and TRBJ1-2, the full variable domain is DTGVSQNPRHKITKRGQNVTFRCDPISEHNRLYWYRQTLGQGPEFLTYFQNEAQLEKSRLLSDRFSAERPKGSFSTLEIQRTEQGDSAMYLCASSLIENYGYTFGSGTRLTVV.

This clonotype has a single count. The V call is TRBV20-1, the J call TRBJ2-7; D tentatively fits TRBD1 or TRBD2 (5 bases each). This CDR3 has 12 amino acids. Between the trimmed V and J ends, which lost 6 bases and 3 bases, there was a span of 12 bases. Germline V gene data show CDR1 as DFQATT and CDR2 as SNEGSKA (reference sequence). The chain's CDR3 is CSAPRGDYEQYV. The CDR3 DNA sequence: TGCAGTGCGCCTAGGGGAGACTACGAGCAGTACGTC.

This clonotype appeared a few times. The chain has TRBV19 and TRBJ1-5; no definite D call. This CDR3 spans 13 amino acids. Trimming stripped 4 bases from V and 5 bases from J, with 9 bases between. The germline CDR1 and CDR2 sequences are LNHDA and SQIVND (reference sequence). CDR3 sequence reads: CASSTTQDQPQHF. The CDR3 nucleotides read TGTGCCAGTAGTACTACCCAAGATCAGCCCCAGCATTTT. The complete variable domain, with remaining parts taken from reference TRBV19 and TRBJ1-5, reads DGGITQSPKYLFRKEGQNVTLSCEQNLNHDAMYWYRQDPGQGLRLIYYSQIVNDFQKGDIAEGYSVSREKKESFPLTVTSAQKNPTAFYLCASSTTQDQPQHFGDGTRLSIL.

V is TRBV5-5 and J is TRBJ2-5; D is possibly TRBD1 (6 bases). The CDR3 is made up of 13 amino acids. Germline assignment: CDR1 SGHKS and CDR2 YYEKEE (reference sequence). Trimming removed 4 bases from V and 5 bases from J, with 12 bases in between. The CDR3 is CASSADSRETQYF. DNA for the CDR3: TGTGCCAGCAGCGCGGACAGCAGGGAGACCCAGTACTTC.

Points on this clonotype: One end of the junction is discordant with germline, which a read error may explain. CDR3 DNA sequence: TGTGCTAGCAGCCGCGGGCCCCACTCCACAGATACGCAGTATTTT. The encoded protein is CASSRGPHSTDTQYF. The rearrangement uses TRBV7-7 and TRBJ2-3; D is perhaps TRBD2 (5 bases). In germline, CDR1 is SSHAT, CDR2 FNYEAQ (reference sequence). The CDR3 totals 15 residues.

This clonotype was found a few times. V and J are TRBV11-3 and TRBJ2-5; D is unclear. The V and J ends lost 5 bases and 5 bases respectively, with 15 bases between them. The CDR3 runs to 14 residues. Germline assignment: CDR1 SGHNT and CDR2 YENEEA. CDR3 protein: CASSTPDGSETQYF. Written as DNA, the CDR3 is TGTGCCAGCAGCACCCCGGACGGATCGGAGACCCAGTACTTC.

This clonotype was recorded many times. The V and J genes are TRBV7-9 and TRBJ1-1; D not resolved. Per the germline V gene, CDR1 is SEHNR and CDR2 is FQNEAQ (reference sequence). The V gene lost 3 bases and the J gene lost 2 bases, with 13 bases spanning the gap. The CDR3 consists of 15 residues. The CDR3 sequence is CASSFRRGPNTEAFF. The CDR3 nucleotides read TGTGCCAGCAGCTTTCGACGAGGCCCTAACACTGAAGCTTTCTTT.

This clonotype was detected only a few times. The CDR3 loop reads CASSDDPGNQPQHF. CDR3 in DNA: TGTGCCAGCAGTGACGACCCAGGGAATCAGCCCCAGCATTTT. This chain connects TRBV6-4 to TRBJ1-5; D is perhaps TRBD1 (5 bases). The CDR3 has 14 amino acids. Germline V gene data show CDR1 as MRHNA and CDR2 as SNTAGT. Trimming cost V 2 bases and J 4 bases, with 9 bases left between them.

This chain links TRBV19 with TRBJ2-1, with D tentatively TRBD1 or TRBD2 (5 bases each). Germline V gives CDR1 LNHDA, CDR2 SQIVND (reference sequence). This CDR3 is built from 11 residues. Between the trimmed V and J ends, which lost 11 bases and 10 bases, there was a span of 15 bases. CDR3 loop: CAARGELEQFF. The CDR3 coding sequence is TGTGCCGCTCGGGGCGAATTGGAGCAGTTCTTC.

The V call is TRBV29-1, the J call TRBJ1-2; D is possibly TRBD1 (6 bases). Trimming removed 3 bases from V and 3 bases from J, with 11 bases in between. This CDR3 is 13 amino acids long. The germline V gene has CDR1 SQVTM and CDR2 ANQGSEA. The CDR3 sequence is CSVEGGADYGYTF. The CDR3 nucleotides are TGCAGCGTTGAGGGGGGGGCTGACTATGGCTACACCTTC.

CDR3 amino acids: CAVPVTGELFF. In DNA, the CDR3 is TGTGCCGTTCCCGTCACCGGGGAGCTGTTTTTT. The V and J genes are TRBV7-1 and TRBJ2-2; no firm D call. TRBV7-1 is identified as an open reading frame with a role that is uncertain. The CDR3 length is 11 residues. The germline V and J ends were trimmed by 11 bases and 4 bases, with 8 bases remaining between them.

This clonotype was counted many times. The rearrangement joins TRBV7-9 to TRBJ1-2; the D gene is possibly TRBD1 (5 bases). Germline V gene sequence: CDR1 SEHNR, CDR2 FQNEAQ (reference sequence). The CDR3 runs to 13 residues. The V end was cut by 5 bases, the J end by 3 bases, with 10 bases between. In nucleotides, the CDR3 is TGTGCCAGCAGCCCCGGGACGGACTATGGCTACACCTTC. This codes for CASSPGTDYGYTF.

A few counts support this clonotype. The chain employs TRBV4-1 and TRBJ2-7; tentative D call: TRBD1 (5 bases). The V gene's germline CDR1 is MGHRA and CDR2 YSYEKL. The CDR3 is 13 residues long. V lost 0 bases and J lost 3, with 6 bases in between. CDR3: CASSQDDSYEQYV. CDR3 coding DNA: TGCGCCAGCAGCCAAGATGACAGCTACGAGCAGTACGTC.

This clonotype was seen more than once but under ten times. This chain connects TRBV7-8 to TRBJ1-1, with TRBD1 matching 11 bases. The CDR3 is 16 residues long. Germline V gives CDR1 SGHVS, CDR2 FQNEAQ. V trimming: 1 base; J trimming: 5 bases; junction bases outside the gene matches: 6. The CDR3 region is CASSLVGQGGLTEAFF. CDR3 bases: TGTGCCAGCAGCTTAGTGGGACAGGGGGGACTAACTGAAGCTTTCTTT.